This record covers a single T cell receptor (beta chain). Its matching antigen is unknown. The investigators reverse transcribed all of the isolated RNA, so they sequenced expressed TCRB transcripts. The data were produced by immunoSEQ multiplex PCR, yet TCRdb's version contains in-frame clones alone and is incomplete. The top ten hold roughly 0.015% of the sample, which has roughly 340,000 clones, 13% seen once. The V gene's germline CDR1 is SEHNR and CDR2 FQNEAQ (reference sequence). J was trimmed by 2 bases and V by 5 bases; bases with no gene match: 4. CDR3 length: 14 amino acids. The source of the sample is a study of beta chain features in type 1 diabetes. Study-wide findings and caveats: Among patients with Type 1 diabetes, TCRB CDR3s were moderately but significantly shorter in every one of the four CD4+ subsets.

CD4+ naive, central memory, regulatory and stem cell-like memory subsets were isolated by sorting on CD45RO/CCR7/CD25/CD127/CD95/CD27. This chain links TRBV7-9 with TRBJ2-5; TRBD2 aligns across 8 bases. This receptor was taken from a woman under 30 with type 1 diabetes. Sequencing was done on a sample of naive CD4+ T cells from blood. The CDR3 spells CASSRGGRQETQYF. The CDR3 DNA is TGTGCCAGCAGCCGCGGGGGGCGACAAGAGACCCAGTACTTC.